Below, 29 T cell receptor beta chains from the same sample are listed, as sequenced in a study of identical twins. TCRdb re-called the 5' RACE reads with MiXCR, one entry per CDR3 protein. The data hold about 260,000 distinct CDR3 sequences, with about 7% observed a single time. This sample also belongs to another study, concerning yellow fever vaccine responses in identical twins.

What was sequenced was memory (CD45RO+) T cells sorted from blood. Source of these receptors: a woman aged 18-29 years in good health.

This clonotype was detected only a few times. The chain combines TRBV28 with TRBJ1-5; a possible D gene is TRBD1 (6 bases). The V gene's germline CDR1 is MDHEN and CDR2 SYDVKM. This CDR3 has 14 amino acids. V lost 7 bases and J lost 2, with 12 bases in between. For the CDR3, the DNA is TGTGCCAGCACCACGACAGGTCGCAATCAGCCCCAGCATTTT. It yields the protein CASTTTGRNQPQHF.

A few counts support this clonotype. The rearrangement joins TRBV18 to TRBJ2-7; 9 bases fit TRBD1. V was clipped by 4 bases and J by 7 bases; unmatched bases: 5. Germline CDR1 KGHSH, CDR2 LQKENI. This CDR3 has 13 residues. The CDR3 sequence is CASSRTGATEQYV. The CDR3 DNA is TGTGCCAGCTCACGGACAGGGGCCACTGAGCAGTACGTC.

This clonotype was seen more than once but under ten times. The chain links TRBV6-1 to TRBJ2-7; 7 nucleotides match TRBD1. This CDR3 region has 12 residues. V gave up 11 bases and J gave up 1 base; unmatched junction bases: 5. Germline-derived CDR1 and CDR2 are MNHNS and SASEGT. CDR3 sequence reads: CAGRTGSYEQYF. For the CDR3, the DNA is TGTGCCGGCCGGACAGGTTCCTACGAGCAGTACTTC.

This clonotype was seen a few times. This sequence joins TRBV6-5 and TRBJ2-1; TRBD2 matches at 9 bases. J was trimmed by 5 bases and V by 3 bases; bases with no gene match: 8. The CDR3 runs to 16 residues. Germline V gives CDR1 MNHEY, CDR2 SVGAGI. CDR3 sequence: CASSYPRRGGDNEQFF. For the CDR3, the DNA is TGTGCCAGCAGTTATCCCCGGCGGGGGGGGGACAATGAGCAGTTCTTC.

This clonotype has more than one count but fewer than ten. The genes are TRBV7-8 and TRBJ1-2; D is possibly TRBD1 (5 bases). V shed 1 base and J shed 14 bases, with 11 bases lying between them. This CDR3 region has 11 residues. The germline V gene encodes CDR1 SGHVS and CDR2 FQNEAQ. This CDR3 reads CASSLDGAPTF. CDR3 nucleotides: TGTGCCAGCAGCTTAGATGGGGCCCCTACCTTC.

The chain employs TRBV3-1 and TRBJ2-2; D might be TRBD2 (5 bases). Germline V gene lookup returns CDR1 LGHDT and CDR2 YNNKEL (reference sequence). This CDR3 region has 16 residues. V dropped 4 bases and J dropped 7 bases, with 19 bases sitting between them. CDR3 residues: CASSPPLLGASGELFF. The CDR3 DNA is TGTGCCAGCAGCCCTCCCCTACTAGGCGCCAGCGGGGAGCTGTTTTTT.

This clonotype was counted a few times. The rearrangement links TRBV25-1 to TRBJ2-2, with D perhaps matching TRBD2 (6 bases). Deletions cut 1 base from V and 3 bases from J, with 6 bases between. CDR3 length: 14 amino acids. Per germline, CDR1 MGHDK and CDR2 SYGVNS. For the CDR3, the DNA is TGTGCCAGCAGTGAATGGGGGGACACCGGGGAGCTGTTTTTT. It translates to CASSEWGDTGELFF.

The genes are TRBV12-3 or TRBV12-4 and TRBJ2-2; D may correspond to TRBD1 or TRBD2 (5 bases each). V gave up 3 bases and J gave up 5 bases, with 13 bases separating them. The CDR3 has 15 amino acids. The CDR3 coding sequence is TGTGCCAGCAGTTTTAGAGGGGCGAGAACCGGGGAGCTGTTTTTT. As protein: CASSFRGARTGELFF.

This clonotype was observed many times. V is TRBV7-8 and J is TRBJ2-1, with 10 bases identical to TRBD1. CDR3 size: 15 residues. Germline assignment: CDR1 SGHVS and CDR2 FQNEAQ. Trimming took 4 bases from V and 8 from J; bases not matched to a gene: 8. The CDR3 loop is CASSSRDRGIYEQFF. CDR3 nucleotide sequence: TGTGCCAGCAGCTCCCGGGACAGGGGAATATATGAGCAGTTCTTC.

This clonotype has ten or more counts. The chain combines TRBV20-1 with TRBJ2-5; weak D call: TRBD1 (6 bases). The CDR3 covers 13 residues. V was shortened by 6 bases and J by 4 bases, with 15 bases between the two germline ends. CDR1 and CDR2 from the germline V gene are DFQATT and SNEGSKA (reference sequence). The DNA of the CDR3 is TGCAGTGCCCCTTACAGGGTTGCAGAGACCCAGTACTTC. Translated: CSAPYRVAETQYF.

The rearrangement links TRBV10-2 to TRBJ2-5; D remains unclear. Per germline, CDR1 WSHSY and CDR2 SAAADI. V was pared by 4 bases and J by 4 bases, with 10 bases between. The CDR3 spans 13 residues. CDR3 protein: CASSVKSGETQYF. In DNA, the CDR3 is TGCGCCAGCAGTGTAAAGTCAGGAGAGACCCAGTACTTC.

The gene calls are TRBV5-1 and TRBJ1-2, with a weak D call TRBD1 (6 bases). This CDR3 has 14 residues. Trimming removed 3 bases at V and 7 bases at J, with 16 bases between. Germline lookup yields CDR1 SGHRS and CDR2 YFSETQ. The CDR3: CASSSTQTGSGYTF. The CDR3 DNA follows: TGCGCCAGCAGCTCAACGCAAACAGGGTCTGGCTACACCTTC. Drawing the rest from reference TRBV5-1 and TRBJ1-2, the complete variable domain is KAGVTQTPRYLIKTRGQQVTLSCSPISGHRSVSWYQQTPGQGLQFLFEYFSETQRNKGNFPGRFSGRQFSNSRSEMNVSTLELGDSALYLCASSSTQTGSGYTFGSGTRLTVV.

V is TRBV24-1 and J is TRBJ2-5; D may be TRBD1 or TRBD2 (5 bases each). Trimming stripped 0 bases from V and 4 bases from J, with 11 bases between. CDR3 length: 15 residues. The germline CDR1 and CDR2 sequences are KGHDR and SFDVKD. CDR3 DNA sequence: TGTGCCACCAGTGATTTGCTGGGGGACGTAGAGACCCAGTACTTC. It translates to CATSDLLGDVETQYF.

This clonotype was picked up a small number of times. The V and J genes are TRBV7-8 and TRBJ2-3; a weak D match, TRBD2 (5 bases). The CDR3 totals 16 residues. V was cut by 1 base and J by 1 base, with 12 bases left in between. CDR1 and CDR2 (germline): SGHVS, FQNEAQ. Here the CDR3 reads CASSLEDSSRTDTQYF. DNA of the CDR3: TGTGCCAGCAGCTTAGAAGACTCTAGCCGCACAGATACGCAGTATTTT.

This clonotype was detected ten times or more. The rearrangement uses TRBV5-6 and TRBJ2-5; D unresolved. CDR1 and CDR2 (germline): SGHDT, YYEEEE. V lost 6 bases, J lost 6 bases, and 21 bases lay in between. The CDR3 runs to 15 residues. CDR3 DNA sequence: TGTGCCAGCACTTCGCCCTTCTCAGGCGGACAGACCCAGTACTTC. Amino acids: CASTSPFSGGQTQYF.

The DNA for the CDR3 is TGTGCCAGCAGTTCAACAGGGAGCGGAGCAACTAATGAAAAACTGTTTTTT. This encodes CASSSTGSGATNEKLFF. The rearrangement links TRBV28 to TRBJ1-4; possible D gene TRBD1, 6 bases. From germline, CDR1 is MDHEN and CDR2 SYDVKM. The CDR3 runs 17 residues. Trimming shortened V by 4 bases and J by 0 bases, and 15 bases separated the two germline ends.

A few counts support this clonotype. J is TRBJ2-3 and V is TRBV20-1; TRBD1 is a possible D gene (5 bases). Trimming stripped 6 bases from V and 8 bases from J, with 12 bases between. CDR1 DFQATT and CDR2 SNEGSKA come from the germline V gene (reference sequence). The CDR3 has 11 residues. The CDR3 here is CSATDILTQYF. The DNA of the CDR3 is TGCAGTGCAACGGACATTCTTACGCAGTATTTT.

The genes are TRBV20-1 and TRBJ2-2; no clear D. CDR1 and CDR2 from the germline V gene are DFQATT and SNEGSKA (reference sequence). V lost 3 bases and J 3 bases, leaving 11 bases between the germline ends. This CDR3 region has 14 residues. The CDR3 protein is CSARSSWDTGELFF. The CDR3 DNA is TGCAGTGCTAGGTCATCGTGGGACACCGGGGAGCTGTTTTTT.

This clonotype was counted ten times or more. The CDR3 DNA follows: TGCGCCAGCAGCCCACGGGGTGCGGGGGATGGGAACACTGAAGCTTTCTTT. It encodes CASSPRGAGDGNTEAFF. This chain uses TRBV5-1 with TRBJ1-1, with a weak D call TRBD1 (5 bases). The CDR3 contains 17 residues. The V gene's germline CDR1 is SGHRS and CDR2 YFSETQ. Between the trimmed V and J ends, which lost 4 bases and 1 base, there was a span of 20 bases.

This chain links TRBV6-1 with TRBJ1-1, with D hard to call. V gave up 6 bases and J gave up 10 bases, with 24 bases separating them. From germline, CDR1 is MNHNS and CDR2 SASEGT. The CDR3 spans 15 residues. CDR3 coding DNA: TGTGCCAGCAGAAAAGTACTCGGGGTCCTCAAAAGAGCTTTCTTT. Translating gives CASRKVLGVLKRAFF.

This clonotype was observed a few times. This chain links TRBV6-1 with TRBJ2-3; possible D gene TRBD1, 5 bases. Germline CDR1 reads MNHNS; CDR2 reads SASEGT. The CDR3 consists of 14 residues. V lost 2 bases and J 2 bases, leaving 8 bases between the germline ends. CDR3 sequence: CASSEKGFTDTQYF. The CDR3 nucleotides read TGTGCCAGCAGTGAAAAGGGGTTCACAGATACGCAGTATTTT.

The genes are TRBV18 and TRBJ2-1; maybe TRBD1 (6 bases). Germline V gene sequence: CDR1 KGHSH, CDR2 LQKENI. Trimming stripped 4 bases from V and 3 bases from J, with 16 bases between. This CDR3 is built from 16 residues. CDR3 in amino acids: CASSRGQSVIYNEQFF. In DNA form, the CDR3 reads TGTGCCAGCTCACGAGGACAGTCAGTCATCTACAATGAGCAGTTCTTC.

The chain carries TRBV6-2 or TRBV6-3 and TRBJ1-5; D remains unclear. The CDR3 runs to 13 residues. V dropped 5 bases and J dropped 8 bases, with 13 bases sitting between them. Germline V CDR1 and CDR2: MNHEY, SVGEGT. CDR3 bases: TGTGCCAGCAGTCCCCCTTCAGTAGAGCCCCAGCATTTT. Translation gives CASSPPSVEPQHF.

This chain links TRBV2 with TRBJ2-4, with 7 bases that match TRBD1. The V gene's germline CDR1 is SNHLY and CDR2 FYNNEI. After removal of 7 bases from V and 4 bases from J, the junction contained 10 bases not matched to a gene. The CDR3 is made up of 15 amino acids. CDR3 nucleotides: TGTGCCAGCACCCTGCCTCAGACAGGGAAAAACATTCAGTACTTC. Translated, it gives CASTLPQTGKNIQYF.

This chain links TRBV6-1 with TRBJ2-1; D is tentatively TRBD1 or TRBD2 (6 bases each). The CDR3 totals 17 residues. Germline V lookup: CDR1 MNHNS, CDR2 SASEGT. Trimming shortened V by 7 bases and J by 0 bases, and 19 bases separated the two germline ends. The chain's CDR3 is CASKGPGAGSSYNEQFF. The DNA of the CDR3 is TGTGCCAGCAAAGGCCCAGGGGCCGGGAGCTCCTACAATGAGCAGTTCTTC.

This clonotype was seen a handful of times. The J gene is TRBJ2-7, the V gene TRBV20-1; 10 bases line up with TRBD2. The J segment lost 4 bases and the V segment lost 0 bases, leaving 6 bases of the junction unmatched. This CDR3 is built from 15 residues. Looked up from germline, CDR1 is DFQATT and CDR2 is SNEGSKA (reference sequence). The CDR3 sequence is CSARDRHSGRYEQYF. The CDR3 DNA sequence: TGCAGTGCTAGAGATCGGCATAGCGGGAGGTACGAGCAGTACTTC.

A few counts support this clonotype. This sequence joins TRBV11-2 and TRBJ2-3; 12 bases are a match to TRBD2. Germline trimming cut 5 bases from V and 4 bases from J; bases unmatched to any gene: 7. CDR1 and CDR2 (germline): SGHAT, FQNNGV. This CDR3 has 16 residues. In DNA form, the CDR3 reads TGTGCCAGCAGCACAGGACTAGCGGGATTAGCAGATACGCAGTATTTT. Translating it yields CASSTGLAGLADTQYF.

This clonotype was seen many times. The chain links TRBV15 to TRBJ2-3; 9 bases are shared with TRBD2. The germline V gene encodes CDR1 LNHNV and CDR2 YYDKDF (reference sequence). This CDR3 is 16 amino acids long. V gave up 6 bases and J gave up 0 bases; unmatched junction bases: 7. The CDR3 DNA sequence: TGTGCCACCAGTCTCCGACTAGCGGCTAGCACAGATACGCAGTATTTT. As protein: CATSLRLAASTDTQYF.

This clonotype was observed at least ten times. The chain couples TRBV29-1 to TRBJ1-1; 8 nucleotides agree with TRBD1. The length of the CDR3 is 10 residues. Germline CDR1 is SQVTM and CDR2 is ANQGSEA. Trimming cost V 7 bases and J 13 bases; bases outside gene matches: 8. CDR3 sequence: CSGAQGESFF. CDR3 DNA sequence: TGCAGCGGGGCACAGGGGGAGAGTTTCTTT.